This TCR beta chain was sequenced for a study of T cell responses to AZD1222 COVID-19 vaccine. Samples with a second dose at about 4 or about 12 weeks were pooled together. Concerning this clone itself: Its antigen is as yet unknown.

Overall study findings and caveats: The study identified only 6 or 7 AZD1222 recipients as seropositive at baseline. White British people made up most donors, females outnumbered males, and clonal diversity was possibly underestimated. There were repertoire samples only from the period after the peak T cell response.

Trimming cost V 6 bases and J 4 bases; bases outside gene matches: 9. This CDR3 comprises 15 residues. Germline values: CDR1 LGHNT, CDR2 FRNRAP. Only in-frame clones appear in the TCRdb table, and some are missing; sequencing was by immunoSEQ multiplex PCR. Of about 77,000 clones in the sample, more than 85% are singletons; the top ten hold approximately 4.5%. V usage is TRBV12-5 and J usage is TRBJ1-5; 7 bases are a match to TRBD1. The source was peripheral blood, collected 28 days after the second AZD1222 dose. The source of this sequence is an adult who received the AZD1222 COVID-19 vaccine. The CDR3 sequence is CASGPSGTENQPQHF. In DNA form, the CDR3 reads TGTGCTAGTGGCCCATCAGGGACAGAAAATCAGCCCCAGCATTTT. Full variable domain (remainder filled in from reference TRBV12-5 and TRBJ1-5): DARVTQTPRHKVTEMGQEVTMRCQPILGHNTVFWYRQTMMQGLELLAYFRNRAPLDDSGMPKDRFSAEMPDATLATLKIQPSEPRDSAVYFCASGPSGTENQPQHFGDGTRLSIL.